This record looks at one TCR beta chain sequence and its context. Germline V gene lookup returns CDR1 SQVTM and CDR2 ANQGSEA. This CDR3 spans 12 amino acids. V gave up 4 bases and J gave up 6 bases, with 10 bases separating them. Assignments of participants to cohorts depended upon their own reported clinical history. Donors of Cohort 3 who recovered were those that had two negative PCRs, clearance, or symptom resolution. In the authors' workflow: How many nucleated cells were present was estimated from reference gene primer amplification. Method: immunoSEQ multiplex PCR; TCRdb's copy keeps in-frame clones and lacks some. D and trimming come from the DNA, and the V and J calls and clone size come from that table. The sample holds roughly 150,000 clones; more than 70% are singletons and the top ten take less than 20%. The source of the sample is a study of blood T cell repertoires in COVID-19. Study context: T cells, B-cell-depleted T cells, or PBMCs supplied cDNA or gDNA.

Sequenced material: PBMCs or T cells enriched from blood (not recorded which). The J gene is TRBJ2-1, the V gene TRBV29-1; a weak D match, TRBD1 (6 bases). The receptor comes from a man in his sixties who had recovered from COVID-19. CDR3 in amino acids: CSVGQGPNEQFF. As DNA, the CDR3 is TGCAGCGTTGGGCAGGGGCCCAATGAGCAGTTCTTC.